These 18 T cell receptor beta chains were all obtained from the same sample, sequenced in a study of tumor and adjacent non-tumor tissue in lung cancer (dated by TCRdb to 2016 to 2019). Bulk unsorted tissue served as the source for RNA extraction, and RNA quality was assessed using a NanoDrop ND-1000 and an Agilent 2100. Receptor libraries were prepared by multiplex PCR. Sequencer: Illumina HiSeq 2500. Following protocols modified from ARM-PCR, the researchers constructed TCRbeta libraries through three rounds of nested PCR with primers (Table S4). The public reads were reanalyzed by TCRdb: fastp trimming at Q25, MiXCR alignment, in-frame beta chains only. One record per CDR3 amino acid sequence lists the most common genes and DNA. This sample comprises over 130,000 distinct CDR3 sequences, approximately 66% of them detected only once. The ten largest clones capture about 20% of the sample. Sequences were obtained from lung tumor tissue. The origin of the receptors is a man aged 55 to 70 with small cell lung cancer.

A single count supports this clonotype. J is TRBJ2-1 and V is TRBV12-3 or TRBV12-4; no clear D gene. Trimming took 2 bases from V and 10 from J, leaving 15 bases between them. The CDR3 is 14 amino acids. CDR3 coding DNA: TGTGCCAGCAGTTTACCAGGAGTAGTTGGGGAGCAGTTCTTC. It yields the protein CASSLPGVVGEQFF.

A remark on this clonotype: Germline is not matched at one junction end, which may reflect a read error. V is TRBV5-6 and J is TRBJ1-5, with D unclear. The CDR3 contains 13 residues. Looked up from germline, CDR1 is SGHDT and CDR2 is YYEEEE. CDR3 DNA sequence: TGTGCCAGCAGAATGCATCGGGCTCAGTCCCAGCATTTT. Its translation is CASRMHRAQSQHF.

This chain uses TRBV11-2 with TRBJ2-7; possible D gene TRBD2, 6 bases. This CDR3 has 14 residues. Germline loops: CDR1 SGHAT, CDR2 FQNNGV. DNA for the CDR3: TGTCCCAACAACTTAGATCCCGGGAGCAGCGAGCAGTACGTC. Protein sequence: CPNNLDPGSSEQYV.

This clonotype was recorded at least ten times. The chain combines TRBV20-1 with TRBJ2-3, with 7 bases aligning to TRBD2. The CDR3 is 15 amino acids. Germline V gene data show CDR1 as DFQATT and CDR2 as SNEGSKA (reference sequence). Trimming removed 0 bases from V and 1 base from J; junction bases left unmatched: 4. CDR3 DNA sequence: TGCAGTGCTAGAGATATCCGGGAGGGCACAGATACGCAGTATTTT. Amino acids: CSARDIREGTDTQYF.

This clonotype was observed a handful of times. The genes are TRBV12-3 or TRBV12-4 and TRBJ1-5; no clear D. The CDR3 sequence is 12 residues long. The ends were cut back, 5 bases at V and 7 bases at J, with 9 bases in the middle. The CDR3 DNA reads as TGTGCCAGCAGTCGGGAAAGGCAGCCCCAGCATTTT. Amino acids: CASSRERQPQHF.

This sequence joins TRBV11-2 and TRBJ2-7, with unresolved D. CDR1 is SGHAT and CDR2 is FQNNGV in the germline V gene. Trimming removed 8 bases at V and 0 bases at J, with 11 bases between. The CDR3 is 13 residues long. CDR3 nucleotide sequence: TGTGCCAGCGGAGCTGACAACTCCTACGAGCAGTACGTC. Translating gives CASGADNSYEQYV.

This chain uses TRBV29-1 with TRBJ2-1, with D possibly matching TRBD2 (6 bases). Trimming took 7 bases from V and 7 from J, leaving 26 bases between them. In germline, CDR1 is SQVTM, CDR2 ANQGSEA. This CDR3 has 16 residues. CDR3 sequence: CSATERYSGIGNEQFF. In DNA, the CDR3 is TGCAGCGCTACGGAGAGGTATAGCGGAATAGGAAATGAGCAGTTCTTC.

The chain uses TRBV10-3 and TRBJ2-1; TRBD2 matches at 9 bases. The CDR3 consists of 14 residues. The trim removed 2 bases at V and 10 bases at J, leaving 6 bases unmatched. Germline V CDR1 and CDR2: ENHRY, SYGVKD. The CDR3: CAISEPGLATEQFF. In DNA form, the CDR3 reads TGTGCCATCAGTGAGCCGGGACTAGCTACCGAGCAGTTCTTC.

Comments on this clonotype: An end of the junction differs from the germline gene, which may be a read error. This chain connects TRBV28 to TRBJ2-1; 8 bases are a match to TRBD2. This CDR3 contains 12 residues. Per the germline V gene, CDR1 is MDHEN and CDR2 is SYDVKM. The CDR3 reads CASCLTSDLPLF. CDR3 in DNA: TGTGCCAGCTGTTTGACTAGCGACCTCCCCCTTTTC.

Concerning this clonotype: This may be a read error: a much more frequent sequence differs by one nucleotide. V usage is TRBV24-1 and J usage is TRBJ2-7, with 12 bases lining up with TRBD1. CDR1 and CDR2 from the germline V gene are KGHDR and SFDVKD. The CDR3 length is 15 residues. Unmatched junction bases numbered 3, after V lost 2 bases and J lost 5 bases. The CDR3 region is CATSDSGTGGHEQYF. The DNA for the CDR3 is TGTGCCACCAGTGATTCAGGGACAGGGGGCCACGAGCAGTACTTC.

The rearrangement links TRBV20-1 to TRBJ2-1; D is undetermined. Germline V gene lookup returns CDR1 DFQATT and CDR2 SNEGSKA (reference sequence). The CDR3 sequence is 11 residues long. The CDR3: CRAHLVNEQFF. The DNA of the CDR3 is TGCAGAGCACACTTGGTGAATGAGCAGTTCTTC.

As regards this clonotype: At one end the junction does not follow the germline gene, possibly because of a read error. The CDR3 here is CAGNLLPGGNQPQHF. DNA of the CDR3: TGTGCCGGCAACCTACTTCCCGGGGGCAATCAGCCCCAGCACTTT. The chain couples TRBV6-6 to TRBJ1-5; the D gene is possibly TRBD1 (6 bases). This CDR3 contains 15 residues. Germline loops: CDR1 MNHNY, CDR2 SVGAGI (reference sequence).

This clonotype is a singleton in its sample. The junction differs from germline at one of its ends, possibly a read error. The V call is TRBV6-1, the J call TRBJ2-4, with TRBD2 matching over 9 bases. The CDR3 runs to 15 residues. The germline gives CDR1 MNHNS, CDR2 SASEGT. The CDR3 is CVSTRREGGENIQYF. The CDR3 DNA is TGTGTCAGCACTCGGCGGGAGGGAGGAGAAAACATTCAGTATTTC.

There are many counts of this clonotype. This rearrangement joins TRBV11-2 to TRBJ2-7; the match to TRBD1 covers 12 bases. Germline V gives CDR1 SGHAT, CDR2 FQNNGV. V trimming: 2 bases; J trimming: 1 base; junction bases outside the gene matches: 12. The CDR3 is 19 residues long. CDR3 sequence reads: CASSLPPGTGGPRSYEQYV. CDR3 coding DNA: TGTGCCAGCAGCTTACCTCCGGGGACAGGGGGCCCCAGATCCTACGAGCAGTACGTC.

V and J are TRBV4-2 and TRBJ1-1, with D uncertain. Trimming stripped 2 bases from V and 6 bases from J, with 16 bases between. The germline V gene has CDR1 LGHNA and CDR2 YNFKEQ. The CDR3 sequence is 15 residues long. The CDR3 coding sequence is TGTGCCAGCAGCCAACTCAGGAGAGGAGACGCTGAAGCTTTCTTT. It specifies CASSQLRRGDAEAFF.

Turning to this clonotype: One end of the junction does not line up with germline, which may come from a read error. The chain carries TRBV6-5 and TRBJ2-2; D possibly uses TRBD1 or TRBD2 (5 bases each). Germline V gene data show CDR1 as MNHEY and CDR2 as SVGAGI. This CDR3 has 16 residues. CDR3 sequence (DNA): TGTGCCAGCAGTTACTCGGACGGGGCGAACGCCGGGGAGCTGATTTTT. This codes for CASSYSDGANAGELIF.

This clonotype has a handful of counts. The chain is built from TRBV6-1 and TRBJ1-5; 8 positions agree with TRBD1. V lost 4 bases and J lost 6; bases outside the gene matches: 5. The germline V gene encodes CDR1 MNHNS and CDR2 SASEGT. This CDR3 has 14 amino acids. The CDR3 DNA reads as TGTGCCAGCAGTGGACAGGGGAGAGCTCAGCCCCAGCATTTT. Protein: CASSGQGRAQPQHF.

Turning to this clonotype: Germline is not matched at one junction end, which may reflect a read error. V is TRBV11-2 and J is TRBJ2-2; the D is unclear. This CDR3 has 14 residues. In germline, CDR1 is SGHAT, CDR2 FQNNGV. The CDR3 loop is CPSSYLAETGELFF. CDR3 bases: TGTCCCAGCAGCTATCTGGCGGAGACCGGGGAGCTGTTTTTT.